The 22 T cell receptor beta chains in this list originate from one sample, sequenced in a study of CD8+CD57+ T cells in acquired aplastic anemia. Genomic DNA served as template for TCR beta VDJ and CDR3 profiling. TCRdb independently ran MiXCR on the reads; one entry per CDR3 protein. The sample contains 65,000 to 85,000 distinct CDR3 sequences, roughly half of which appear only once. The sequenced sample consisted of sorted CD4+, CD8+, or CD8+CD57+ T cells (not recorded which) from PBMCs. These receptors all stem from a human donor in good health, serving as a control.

CDR3 DNA: TGTGCCAGCAGCCAGGGTGACTATGGCTACACCTTC. Protein sequence: CASSQGDYGYTF. The J gene is TRBJ1-2, the V gene TRBV7-3; D possibly corresponds to TRBD1 (5 bases). CDR3 length: 12 amino acids. V was cut by 5 bases and J by 3 bases, with 7 bases left in between. Germline V CDR1 and CDR2: SGHTA, FQGTGA.

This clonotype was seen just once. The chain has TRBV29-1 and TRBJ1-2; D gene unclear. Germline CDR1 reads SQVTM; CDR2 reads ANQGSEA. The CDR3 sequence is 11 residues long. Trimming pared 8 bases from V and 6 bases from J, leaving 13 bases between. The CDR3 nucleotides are TGCAGCTGTCGTACGGCGAATGGCTACACCTTC. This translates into CSCRTANGYTF.

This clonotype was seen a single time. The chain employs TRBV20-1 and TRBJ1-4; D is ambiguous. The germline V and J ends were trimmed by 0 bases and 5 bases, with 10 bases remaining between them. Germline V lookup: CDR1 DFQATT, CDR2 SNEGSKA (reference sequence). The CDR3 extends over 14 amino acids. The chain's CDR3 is CSARDNTPNEKLFF. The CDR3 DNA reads TGCAGTGCTAGAGATAACACACCAAATGAAAAACTGTTTTTT.

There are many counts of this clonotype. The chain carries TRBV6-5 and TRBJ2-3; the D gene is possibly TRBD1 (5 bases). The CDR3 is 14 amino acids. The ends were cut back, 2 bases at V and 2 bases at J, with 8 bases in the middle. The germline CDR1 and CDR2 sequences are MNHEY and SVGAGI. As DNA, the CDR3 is TGTGCCAGCAGTTACCAGGGTTACACAGATACGCAGTATTTT. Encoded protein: CASSYQGYTDTQYF.

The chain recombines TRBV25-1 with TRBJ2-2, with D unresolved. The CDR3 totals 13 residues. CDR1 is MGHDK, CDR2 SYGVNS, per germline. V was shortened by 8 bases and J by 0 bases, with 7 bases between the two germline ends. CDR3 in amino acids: CASRRTNTGELFF. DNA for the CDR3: TGTGCCAGCCGTCGTACGAACACCGGGGAGCTGTTTTTT.

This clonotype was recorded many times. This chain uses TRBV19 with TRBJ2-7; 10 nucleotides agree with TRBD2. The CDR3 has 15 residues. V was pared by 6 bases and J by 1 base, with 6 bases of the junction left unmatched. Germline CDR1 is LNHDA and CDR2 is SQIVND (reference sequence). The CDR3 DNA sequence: TGTGCCAGTAGGGGTCTAGCGGGAGATTCCTACGAGCAGTACTTC. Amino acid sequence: CASRGLAGDSYEQYF.

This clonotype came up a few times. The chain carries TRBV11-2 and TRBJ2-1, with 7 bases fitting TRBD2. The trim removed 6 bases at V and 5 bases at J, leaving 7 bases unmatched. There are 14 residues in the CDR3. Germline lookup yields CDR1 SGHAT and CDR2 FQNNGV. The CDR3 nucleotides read TGTGCCAGCAGGAGGGCTAGCGGCGACAATGAGCAGTTCTTC. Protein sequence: CASRRASGDNEQFF.

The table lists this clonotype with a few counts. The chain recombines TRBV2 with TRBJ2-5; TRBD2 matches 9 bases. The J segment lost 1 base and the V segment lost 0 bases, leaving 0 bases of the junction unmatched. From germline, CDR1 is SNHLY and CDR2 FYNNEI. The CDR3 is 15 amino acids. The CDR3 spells CASSEARGGQETQYF. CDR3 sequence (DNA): TGTGCCAGCAGTGAAGCGCGGGGGGGCCAAGAGACCCAGTACTTC.

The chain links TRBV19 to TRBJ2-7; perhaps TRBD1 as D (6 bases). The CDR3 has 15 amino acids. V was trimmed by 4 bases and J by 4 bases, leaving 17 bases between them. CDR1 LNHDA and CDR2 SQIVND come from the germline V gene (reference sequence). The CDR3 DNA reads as TGTGCCAGTAGTACCTCAGGGGTACGTAGGTACGAGCAGTACTTC. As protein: CASSTSGVRRYEQYF.

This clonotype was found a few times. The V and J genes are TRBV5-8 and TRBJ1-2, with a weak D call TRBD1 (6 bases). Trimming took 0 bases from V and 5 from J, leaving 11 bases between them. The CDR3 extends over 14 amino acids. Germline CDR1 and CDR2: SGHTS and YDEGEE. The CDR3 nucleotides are TGTGCCAGCAGCTTGGACAGGGAAGGGTATGGCTACACCTTC. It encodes CASSLDREGYGYTF.

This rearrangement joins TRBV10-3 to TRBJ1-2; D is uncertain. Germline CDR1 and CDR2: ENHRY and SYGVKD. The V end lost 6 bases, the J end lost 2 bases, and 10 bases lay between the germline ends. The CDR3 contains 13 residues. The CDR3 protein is CAIRQHENYGYTF. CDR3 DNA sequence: TGTGCCATCAGACAACATGAAAACTATGGCTACACCTTC.

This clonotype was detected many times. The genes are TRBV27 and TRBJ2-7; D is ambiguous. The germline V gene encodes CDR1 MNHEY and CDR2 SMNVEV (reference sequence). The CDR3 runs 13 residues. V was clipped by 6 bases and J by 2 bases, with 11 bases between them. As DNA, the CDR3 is TGTGCCAGCAGACGACCTGGGGCCTACGAGCAGTACTTC. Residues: CASRRPGAYEQYF.

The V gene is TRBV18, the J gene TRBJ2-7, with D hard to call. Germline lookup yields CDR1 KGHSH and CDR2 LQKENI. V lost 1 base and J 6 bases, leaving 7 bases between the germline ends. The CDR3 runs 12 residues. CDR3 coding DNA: TGTGCCAGCTCACCACGAGGCAGCGAGCAGTACTTC. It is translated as CASSPRGSEQYF.

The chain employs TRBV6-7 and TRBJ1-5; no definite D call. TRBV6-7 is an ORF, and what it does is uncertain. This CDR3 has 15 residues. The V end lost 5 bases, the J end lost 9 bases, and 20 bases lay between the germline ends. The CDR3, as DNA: TGTGCCAGCAGTCACCCGGGTGGAGGGCGGGTGCCCCAGCATTTT. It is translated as CASSHPGGGRVPQHF.

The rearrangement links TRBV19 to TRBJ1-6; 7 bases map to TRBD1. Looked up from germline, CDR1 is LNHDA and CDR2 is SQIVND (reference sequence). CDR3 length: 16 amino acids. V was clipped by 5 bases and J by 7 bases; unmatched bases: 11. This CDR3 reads CASSLLGGQSNSPLHF. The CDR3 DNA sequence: TGTGCCAGTAGTCTCCTTGGGGGACAGTCGAATTCACCCCTCCACTTT.

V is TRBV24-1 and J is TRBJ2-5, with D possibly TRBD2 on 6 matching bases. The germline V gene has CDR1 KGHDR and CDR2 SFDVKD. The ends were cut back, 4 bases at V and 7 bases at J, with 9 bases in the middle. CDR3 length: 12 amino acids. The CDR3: CATSDSRGTQYF. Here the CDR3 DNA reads TGTGCCACCAGTGACTCGCGGGGGACCCAGTACTTC.

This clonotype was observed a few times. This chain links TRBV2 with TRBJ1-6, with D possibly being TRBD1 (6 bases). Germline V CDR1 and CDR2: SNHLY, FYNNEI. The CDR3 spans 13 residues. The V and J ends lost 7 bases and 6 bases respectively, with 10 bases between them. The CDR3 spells CASTDRFNSPLHF. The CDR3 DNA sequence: TGTGCCAGCACCGACAGGTTTAATTCACCCCTCCACTTT.

CDR3 region: CSVSQATNEKLFF. The CDR3 nucleotides are TGCAGCGTTTCTCAAGCAACTAATGAAAAACTGTTTTTT. V is TRBV29-1 and J is TRBJ1-4; D is undetermined. The germline gives CDR1 SQVTM, CDR2 ANQGSEA. The CDR3 totals 13 residues. With 5 bases removed from V and 0 bases from J, the gap between germline ends came to 7 bases.

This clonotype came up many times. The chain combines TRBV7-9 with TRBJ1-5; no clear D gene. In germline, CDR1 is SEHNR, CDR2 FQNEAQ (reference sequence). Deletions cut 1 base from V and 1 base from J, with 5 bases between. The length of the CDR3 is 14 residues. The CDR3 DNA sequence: TGTGCCAGCAGCTTAGGGCGGAGCAATCAGCCCCAGCATTTT. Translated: CASSLGRSNQPQHF.

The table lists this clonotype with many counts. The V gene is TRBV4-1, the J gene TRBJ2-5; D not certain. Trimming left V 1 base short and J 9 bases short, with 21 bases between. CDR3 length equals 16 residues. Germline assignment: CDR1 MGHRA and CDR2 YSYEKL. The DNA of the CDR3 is TGCGCCAGCAGCCAAGTCTACGCACCTCAAGAGATGTCCCAGTACTTC. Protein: CASSQVYAPQEMSQYF.

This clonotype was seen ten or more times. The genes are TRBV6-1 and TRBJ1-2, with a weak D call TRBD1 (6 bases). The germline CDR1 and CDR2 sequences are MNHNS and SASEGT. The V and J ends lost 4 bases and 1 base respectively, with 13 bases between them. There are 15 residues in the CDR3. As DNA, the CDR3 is TGTGCCAGCAGTGGGTATACAGGGCTTAACTATGGCTACACCTTC. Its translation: CASSGYTGLNYGYTF.

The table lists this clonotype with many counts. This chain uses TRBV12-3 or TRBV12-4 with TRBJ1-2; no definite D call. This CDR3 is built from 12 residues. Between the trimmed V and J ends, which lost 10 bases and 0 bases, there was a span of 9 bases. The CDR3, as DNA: TGTGCCACCGCGAGCGCTAACTATGGCTACACCTTC. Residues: CATASANYGYTF.